The 25 T cell receptor beta chains reported below all come from one sample, sequenced in a study of T cell responses to AZD1222 COVID-19 vaccine (dated by TCRdb to the early 2020s). This specimen's time point label, interpreted: about 28 days (+/-7) after the second vaccine dose. To prepare the library, the immunoSEQ multiplex PCR assay was applied. This is the immuneACCESS table as TCRdb keeps it, with only in-frame sequences that have V and J called. A part of the clones is gone; compared with another copy, unresolved V genes explain less than half, and the rest is unexplained. In all, the sample holds about 180,000 clones, and 90% to 95% of those were seen once. The top ten clonotypes cover more than 1.5% of the sample. The sequences come from peripheral blood, collected 28 days after the second AZD1222 dose. The receptors shown here come from an adult who received the AZD1222 COVID-19 vaccine.

The rearrangement uses TRBV11-3 and TRBJ1-1, with a possible D match to TRBD1 (6 bases). Germline-derived CDR1 and CDR2 are SGHNT and YENEEA. The V and J ends lost 5 bases and 5 bases respectively, with 9 bases between them. The CDR3 consists of 12 residues. CDR3 sequence reads: CASSRDRTEAFF. CDR3 nucleotide sequence: TGTGCCAGCAGCCGAGACAGGACTGAAGCTTTCTTT.

This chain uses TRBV7-9 with TRBJ2-2; D gene ambiguous. V was trimmed by 3 bases and J by 2 bases, leaving 10 bases between them. The CDR3 length is 15 residues. Germline lookup yields CDR1 SEHNR and CDR2 FQNEAQ (reference sequence). CDR3 sequence reads: CASSLMDANTGELFF. The CDR3 coding sequence is TGTGCCAGCAGCTTGATGGATGCAAACACCGGGGAGCTGTTTTTT.

This rearrangement joins TRBV28 to TRBJ1-1; D gene ambiguous. The CDR3 runs to 11 residues. V dropped 10 bases and J dropped 5 bases, with 11 bases sitting between them. In germline, CDR1 is MDHEN, CDR2 SYDVKM. The CDR3 loop is CATLLRTEAFF. As DNA, the CDR3 is TGTGCCACCTTACTCCGGACTGAAGCTTTCTTT. The full variable domain, rest sourced from reference TRBV28 and TRBJ1-1, is DVKVTQSSRYLVKRTGEKVFLECVQDMDHENMFWYRQDPGLGLRLIYFSYDVKMKEKGDIPEGYSVSREKKERFSLILESASTNQTSMYLCATLLRTEAFFGQGTRLTVV.

The J gene is TRBJ1-5, the V gene TRBV27; TRBD1 agrees at 8 bases. Germline V gives CDR1 MNHEY, CDR2 SMNVEV (reference sequence). The CDR3 is 15 amino acids. V was pared by 6 bases and J by 5 bases, with 9 bases of the junction left unmatched. Here the CDR3 reads CASRTSTTGDQPQHF. The CDR3, as DNA: TGTGCCAGCAGGACCAGTACGACAGGGGATCAGCCCCAGCATTTT.

The chain recombines TRBV19 with TRBJ1-2; D not resolved. Germline V CDR1 and CDR2: LNHDA, SQIVND (reference sequence). This CDR3 comprises 13 residues. Trimming took off 1 base at V and 8 bases at J, with 11 bases between the two ends. Here the CDR3 reads CASSIGKSGGYTF. For the CDR3, the DNA is TGTGCCAGTAGTATAGGGAAATCAGGCGGCTACACCTTC.

The chain combines TRBV2 with TRBJ1-3; D is possibly TRBD1 (5 bases). From germline, CDR1 is SNHLY and CDR2 FYNNEI. CDR3 length equals 14 residues. Written as DNA, the CDR3 is TGTGGCAGGGAAAACAGGCTCTCTGGAAACACCATATATTTT. Translation gives CGRENRLSGNTIYF.

The chain links TRBV27 to TRBJ1-2, with 7 bases lining up with TRBD1. The V gene's germline CDR1 is MNHEY and CDR2 SMNVEV (reference sequence). V was pared by 6 bases and J by 0 bases, with 4 bases of the junction left unmatched. There are 14 residues in the CDR3. The DNA for the CDR3 is TGTGCCAGCAGCCCGGGACAGACTAACTATGGCTACACCTTC. Its protein is CASSPGQTNYGYTF.

The chain has TRBV4-3 and TRBJ2-1, with 8 nucleotides matching TRBD2. Germline V gene lookup returns CDR1 LGHNA and CDR2 YSLEER. Unmatched junction bases numbered 9, after V lost 1 base and J lost 7 bases. This CDR3 is built from 16 residues. CDR3 in DNA: TGCGCCAGCAGCCAAGCCCCGCGGGGGGTCCGTAATGAGCAGTTCTTC. This gives the protein CASSQAPRGVRNEQFF.

CDR3 nucleotide sequence: TGTGCCAGCAGTTACTCGACGTCTCTAGGAAACACCATATATTTT. Protein: CASSYSTSLGNTIYF. The V gene is TRBV6-5, the J gene TRBJ1-3; D uncertain. V lost 0 bases and J lost 4, with 10 bases in between. The CDR3 sequence is 15 residues long. Germline loops: CDR1 MNHEY, CDR2 SVGAGI.

This sequence joins TRBV7-3 and TRBJ2-1, with D uncertain. Trimming took 2 bases from V and 6 from J, leaving 8 bases between them. In germline, CDR1 is SGHTA, CDR2 FQGTGA. The CDR3 has 13 residues. The CDR3 bases are TGTGCCAGCAGCTTAGACCCTCGCAATGAGCAGTTCTTC. The encoded protein is CASSLDPRNEQFF.

The rearrangement links TRBV19 to TRBJ1-1; D remains ambiguous. Germline V gives CDR1 LNHDA, CDR2 SQIVND (reference sequence). Trimming cost V 4 bases and J 11 bases, with 14 bases left between them. The CDR3 totals 12 residues. This CDR3 reads CASSTYTTAAFF. The CDR3 DNA sequence: TGTGCCAGTAGTACCTACACAACAGCGGCTTTCTTT.

The chain carries TRBV19 and TRBJ1-2; D gene uncertain. Trimming pared 1 base from V and 2 bases from J, leaving 8 bases between. This CDR3 spans 14 amino acids. CDR1 LNHDA and CDR2 SQIVND come from the germline V gene (reference sequence). Here the CDR3 DNA reads TGTGCCAGTAGTATAGGGTGGCAGAACTATGGCTACACCTTC. Amino acids: CASSIGWQNYGYTF. Together with reference TRBV19 and TRBJ1-2, the CDR3 gives the full variable domain: DGGITQSPKYLFRKEGQNVTLSCEQNLNHDAMYWYRQDPGQGLRLIYYSQIVNDFQKGDIAEGYSVSREKKESFPLTVTSAQKNPTAFYLCASSIGWQNYGYTFGSGTRLTVV.

The chain links TRBV7-8 to TRBJ2-1; 8 positions agree with TRBD2. The CDR3 spans 16 residues. In germline, CDR1 is SGHVS, CDR2 FQNEAQ. J gave up 5 bases and V 2 bases, and 8 bases lay outside the gene matches. CDR3: CASSLRETSVDNEQFF. The CDR3 DNA follows: TGTGCCAGCAGCTTACGGGAGACTAGCGTAGACAATGAGCAGTTCTTC.

The chain is built from TRBV6-5 and TRBJ1-5, with 8 bases lining up with TRBD1. This CDR3 spans 13 amino acids. Germline assignment: CDR1 MNHEY and CDR2 SVGAGI. V lost 6 bases to trimming and J lost 6 bases; unmatched junction nucleotides: 4. For the CDR3, the DNA is TGTGCCAGCAGGGACAGGGTTGGTCAGCCCCAGCATTTT. Its translation: CASRDRVGQPQHF.

The chain recombines TRBV4-3 with TRBJ1-2; D is perhaps TRBD1 (5 bases). Germline V gene sequence: CDR1 LGHNA, CDR2 YSLEER. V was trimmed by 10 bases and J by 2 bases, leaving 14 bases between them. CDR3 length: 13 amino acids. CDR3 sequence (DNA): TGCGCCACCCGCCCAGGGACCAACTATGGCTACACCTTC. Translating gives CATRPGTNYGYTF.

V is TRBV9 and J is TRBJ2-7, with D maybe TRBD2 (7 bases). Germline V lookup: CDR1 SGDLS, CDR2 YYNGEE. The CDR3 has 13 amino acids. Trimming pared 0 bases from V and 5 bases from J, leaving 9 bases between. The CDR3 region has the DNA TGTGCCAGCAGCGTAGAGGGGGGGGACGAGCAGTACTTC. This codes for CASSVEGGDEQYF.

The chain joins TRBV15 to TRBJ1-1; D possibly corresponds to TRBD1 (6 bases). The germline V gene encodes CDR1 LNHNV and CDR2 YYDKDF (reference sequence). This CDR3 has 16 amino acids. V lost 3 bases and J 1 base, leaving 15 bases between the germline ends. The CDR3 reads CATSSRYRVRNTEAFF. The CDR3 DNA follows: TGTGCCACCAGCAGTCGTTACAGGGTTCGGAACACTGAAGCTTTCTTT.

This chain uses TRBV28 with TRBJ1-6; D is ambiguous. CDR3 size: 19 residues. Trimming cost V 2 bases and J 0 bases, with 17 bases left between them. Germline CDR1 and CDR2: MDHEN and SYDVKM. CDR3: CASSLIGRHPSSYNSPLHF. The DNA for the CDR3 is TGTGCCAGCAGTTTAATTGGGAGACATCCAAGCTCCTATAATTCACCCCTCCACTTT.

This sequence joins TRBV18 and TRBJ2-2; D is unresolved. The CDR3 is 14 amino acids. The V end was cut by 4 bases, the J end by 4 bases, with 10 bases between. The germline CDR1 and CDR2 sequences are KGHSH and LQKENI. CDR3 in amino acids: CASSLFSPTGELFF. In DNA form, the CDR3 reads TGTGCCAGCTCACTTTTCAGTCCCACCGGGGAGCTGTTTTTT.

The chain couples TRBV19 to TRBJ1-5, with a tentative D call TRBD1 (5 bases). Trimming left V 3 bases short and J 1 base short, with 10 bases between. The germline gives CDR1 LNHDA, CDR2 SQIVND (reference sequence). The CDR3 consists of 15 residues. Written as DNA, the CDR3 is TGTGCCAGTAGTATCGGGGGGGGGAGCAATCAGCCCCAGCATTTT. Translation gives CASSIGGGSNQPQHF.

The chain couples TRBV2 to TRBJ1-5; 7 bases align to TRBD1. The ends lost 3 bases at V and 6 bases at J; junction bases unmatched: 5. The CDR3 totals 14 residues. Germline CDR1 reads SNHLY; CDR2 reads FYNNEI. The CDR3 sequence: CASSDDREAQPQHF. The CDR3 DNA reads TGTGCCAGCAGTGACGACAGGGAGGCTCAGCCCCAGCATTTT.

The chain employs TRBV10-1 and TRBJ2-7; 8 nucleotides match TRBD2. The junction had 11 bases not matched to a gene; V was cut back by 0 bases and J by 4 bases. Germline loops: CDR1 WNHNN, CDR2 SYGVQD (reference sequence). There are 17 residues in the CDR3. The CDR3 nucleotides read TGCGCCAGCAGTGAGTCTGCTTCACTAGCGGATTTTTACGAGCAGTACTTC. This encodes CASSESASLADFYEQYF.

The CDR3 reads CASSYHTEAFF. The CDR3 bases are TGTGCCAGCAGTTATCACACTGAAGCTTTCTTT. This chain uses TRBV6-5 with TRBJ1-1; no clear D gene. Trimming took off 3 bases at V and 3 bases at J, with 2 bases between the two ends. This CDR3 has 11 residues. The germline gives CDR1 MNHEY, CDR2 SVGAGI.

This clone appeared once. This sequence joins TRBV18 and TRBJ1-2; a weak D match, TRBD1 (5 bases). The V gene lost 3 bases and the J gene lost 6 bases, with 17 bases spanning the gap. Germline CDR1 is KGHSH and CDR2 is LQKENI. The CDR3 covers 15 residues. This CDR3 is CASSPDSDSWDGYTF. CDR3 DNA: TGTGCCAGCTCACCCGACTCCGACAGCTGGGATGGCTACACCTTC.

This chain links TRBV13 with TRBJ2-3; 9 nucleotides match TRBD1. Germline-derived CDR1 and CDR2 are PRHDT and FYEKMQ (reference sequence). V shed 5 bases and J 4 bases; nucleotides not matched to a gene: 7. The CDR3 extends over 15 amino acids. The CDR3 is CASSQHRGPADTQYF. In DNA, the CDR3 is TGTGCCAGCAGCCAGCACAGGGGGCCCGCAGATACGCAGTATTTT.